This T cell receptor beta chain was captured by sequencing in a study of blood T cells in healthy people across ages. Study-wide points: The unknown donor CMV status may have confounded expanded clonotype changes. The study regarded diversity estimates from one million T cells as underestimates.

Germline V gives CDR1 SGHKS, CDR2 YYEKEE (reference sequence). This CDR3 is built from 12 residues. The study drew donors from healthy Caucasian individuals in Russia aged roughly 6 to 100. In each sample, at least 6.5 million PBMCs were isolated. Note on this clonotype: As yet, its antigen is unknown. Compared with germline, one end of the junction differs, possibly owing to a read error.

For the second PCR, which ran for about 6 to 11 cycles, a sample-barcoded 5' primer and a J-beta primer mix were used. TCRdb ran MiXCR on the 5' RACE reads and lists one entry per CDR3 protein. The repertoire holds more than 500,000 distinct CDR3 sequences, with about 26% as singletons. The source of this sequence is a woman in her seventies in good health. The specimen sequenced was blood. The V and J genes are TRBV5-5 and TRBJ2-7; a weak D match, TRBD1 (5 bases). In nucleotides, the CDR3 is TGTGCCAGCGGCTTGACAGCCTACGAGCAGTACTTC. Protein sequence: CASGLTAYEQYF.